The next 23 T cell receptor beta chains were all read from a single sample in a study of radiotherapy plus CTLA-4 blockade in lung cancer. Sequencing used immunoSEQ multiplex PCR; TCRdb keeps in-frame clones, though not all of them. This sample has 40,000 to 50,000 clones, with 70% to 80% found just once. Here the sequenced sample was peripheral blood, taken from a patient treated with radiotherapy plus ipilimumab. The receptors were gathered from a human donor with non-small cell lung cancer who had stable disease on radiotherapy plus ipilimumab.

The chain has TRBV4-1 and TRBJ1-6; 7 positions match TRBD1. V was pared by 2 bases and J by 7 bases, with 8 bases of the junction left unmatched. The CDR3 is 16 amino acids. Per the germline V gene, CDR1 is MGHRA and CDR2 is YSYEKL. The CDR3, as DNA: TGCGCCAGCAGCCAAAGCTCGGGACAGCTAAATTCACCCCTCCACTTT. It translates to CASSQSSGQLNSPLHF.

V and J are TRBV25-1 and TRBJ2-5; 11 bases map to TRBD1. V trimming: 4 bases; J trimming: 3 bases; junction bases outside the gene matches: 7. CDR3 size: 16 residues. Looked up from germline, CDR1 is MGHDK and CDR2 is SYGVNS. The DNA for the CDR3 is TGTGCCAGCAGTGGCCGGGACAGGGGGATGGAAGAGACCCAGTACTTC. Protein product: CASSGRDRGMEETQYF.

V usage is TRBV6-5 and J usage is TRBJ2-1; D is possibly TRBD1 (6 bases). V lost 0 bases to trimming and J lost 3 bases, with 9 bases between them. The CDR3 sequence is 15 residues long. The germline V gene encodes CDR1 MNHEY and CDR2 SVGAGI. The CDR3 coding sequence is TGTGCCAGCAGTTACTCGACGGACAGCTACAATGAGCAGTTCTTC. Translation gives CASSYSTDSYNEQFF.

The chain couples TRBV5-4 to TRBJ2-7; tentative D call: TRBD2 (7 bases). The CDR3 totals 15 residues. Between the trimmed V and J ends, which lost 4 bases and 3 bases, there was a span of 17 bases. CDR1 is SGHNT, CDR2 YYREEE, per germline (reference sequence). DNA of the CDR3: TGTGCCAGCAGCCCCTTGGGGGGGCAGCTCTACGAGCAGTACTTC. As protein: CASSPLGGQLYEQYF.

V and J are TRBV6-5 and TRBJ2-3; 7 bases fit TRBD2. Germline assignment: CDR1 MNHEY and CDR2 SVGAGI. The ends lost 2 bases at V and 8 bases at J; junction bases unmatched: 10. This CDR3 spans 15 amino acids. Here the CDR3 reads CASSYRGVGAGTQYF. The CDR3 DNA follows: TGTGCCAGCAGTTACCGGGGGGTCGGGGCGGGTACGCAGTATTTT.

Concerning this clone: In the same sample, other DNA sequences code for this CDR3. V is TRBV5-6 and J is TRBJ1-2; D may be TRBD1 (6 bases). The ends were cut back, 3 bases at V and 8 bases at J, with 17 bases in the middle. CDR3 length equals 14 residues. The germline gives CDR1 SGHDT, CDR2 YYEEEE. The CDR3 sequence: CASSWGGHSLGYTF. The CDR3 nucleotides are TGTGCCAGCAGCTGGGGGGGACACTCCCTGGGCTACACCTTC.

The chain recombines TRBV27 with TRBJ2-5; 7 nucleotides match TRBD1. The assigned J gene may be wrong: the sequence end matches TRBJ2-7 better. The CDR3 loop spans 13 amino acids. The germline V gene has CDR1 MNHEY and CDR2 SMNVEV (reference sequence). CDR3 bases: TGTGCCAGCAGTTTGGCAGGGGGCTACGAGCAGTACTTC. This gives the protein CASSLAGGYEQYF.

CDR3 amino acids: CSVWDRGGTGELFF. The DNA for the CDR3 is TGCAGCGTTTGGGACAGGGGGGGGACCGGGGAGCTGTTTTTT. This sequence joins TRBV29-1 and TRBJ2-2; 11 positions agree with TRBD1. This CDR3 has 14 residues. Trimming removed 5 bases from V and 5 bases from J; junction bases left unmatched: 4. CDR1 and CDR2 (germline): SQVTM, ANQGSEA.

The chain has TRBV27 and TRBJ2-3; 11 bases fit TRBD1. This CDR3 is built from 16 residues. The V gene end was trimmed by 3 bases and the J gene end by 5 bases; junction bases not matched to a gene: 7. Germline V CDR1 and CDR2: MNHEY, SMNVEV (reference sequence). For the CDR3, the DNA is TGTGCCAGCAGTTTGTGGACGGGACAGGGGGAAGATACGCAGTATTTT. Translated: CASSLWTGQGEDTQYF.

The chain joins TRBV5-4 to TRBJ2-3; D not certain. The length of the CDR3 is 13 residues. Deletions cut 2 bases from V and 0 bases from J, with 4 bases between. Looked up from germline, CDR1 is SGHNT and CDR2 is YYREEE (reference sequence). This CDR3 is CASSFLSTDTQYF. Written as DNA, the CDR3 is TGTGCCAGCAGCTTCTTAAGCACAGATACGCAGTATTTT.

The chain is built from TRBV5-4 and TRBJ2-1, with D possibly TRBD2 on 7 matching bases. The CDR3 runs to 15 residues. Germline CDR1 and CDR2: SGHNT and YYREEE (reference sequence). V shed 4 bases and J shed 5 bases, with 16 bases lying between them. CDR3 region: CASSRGAGWDNEQFF. CDR3 in DNA: TGTGCCAGCAGCCGGGGGGCGGGGTGGGACAATGAGCAGTTCTTC.

This chain joins TRBV10-3 and TRBJ2-2; TRBD2 agrees at 13 bases. The ends lost 6 bases at V and 5 bases at J; junction bases unmatched: 3. There are 15 residues in the CDR3. The germline V gene encodes CDR1 ENHRY and CDR2 SYGVKD. The chain's CDR3 is CAIRPTSGGTGELFF. DNA for the CDR3: TGTGCCATCAGGCCGACTAGCGGGGGGACCGGGGAGCTGTTTTTT.

This clone came up a few times. This chain uses TRBV6-1 with TRBJ1-1, with TRBD1 as a possible D gene (6 bases). This CDR3 has 14 residues. Germline V gives CDR1 MNHNS, CDR2 SASEGT. V dropped 3 bases and J dropped 10 bases, with 18 bases sitting between them. The CDR3 DNA is TGTGCCAGCAGTGACTGGGGGCAGCCTGATTCAGCTTTCTTT. It translates to CASSDWGQPDSAFF.

This chain joins TRBV28 and TRBJ1-2; tentatively, D is TRBD1 (6 bases). Germline loops: CDR1 MDHEN, CDR2 SYDVKM. The CDR3 covers 16 residues. The V end was cut by 7 bases, the J end by 2 bases, with 20 bases between. In nucleotides, the CDR3 is TGTGCCAGCAAAACTGTCCCAGGGGTAAAGAACTATGGCTACACCTTC. Protein sequence: CASKTVPGVKNYGYTF.

This clone was seen a handful of times. The chain recombines TRBV19 with TRBJ2-2; 7 nucleotides align to TRBD1. With 6 bases clipped from V and 4 bases from J, the junction kept 8 bases outside the gene matches. Germline V gene data show CDR1 as LNHDA and CDR2 as SQIVND (reference sequence). The length of the CDR3 is 15 residues. CDR3 protein: CASRGRQGRTGELFF. CDR3 DNA sequence: TGTGCCAGTAGGGGGAGACAGGGTCGCACCGGGGAGCTGTTTTTT.

V and J are TRBV10-3 and TRBJ2-1; TRBD2 is a possible D gene (5 bases). Germline V CDR1 and CDR2: ENHRY, SYGVKD. Between the trimmed V and J ends, which lost 5 bases and 7 bases, there was a span of 21 bases. The CDR3 spans 16 residues. CDR3 protein: CAISPSGSTLGNEQFF. For the CDR3, the DNA is TGTGCCATCAGTCCGAGTGGGAGTACCTTAGGGAATGAGCAGTTCTTC.

A few counts support this clone. V and J are TRBV7-8 and TRBJ2-4, with 10 nucleotides matching TRBD2. V lost 4 bases to trimming and J lost 7 bases; unmatched junction nucleotides: 4. Germline assignment: CDR1 SGHVS and CDR2 FQNEAQ. There are 14 residues in the CDR3. In nucleotides, the CDR3 is TGTGCCAGCAGCTCAGGGACTAGCGTTAACATTCAGTACTTC. Amino acids: CASSSGTSVNIQYF.

V and J are TRBV7-2 and TRBJ1-5; 7 nucleotides match TRBD1. Trimming cost V 1 base and J 1 base; bases outside gene matches: 1. CDR3 size: 15 residues. The V gene's germline CDR1 is SGHTA and CDR2 FQGNSA. The CDR3: CASSLEQGSNQPQHF. The DNA for the CDR3 is TGTGCCAGCAGCTTAGAACAGGGGAGCAATCAGCCCCAGCATTTT.

This clone was observed a few times. The chain recombines TRBV6-1 with TRBJ1-6; TRBD1 matches 7 bases. V shed 10 bases, J shed 7 bases, and the junction held 7 bases outside the gene matches. The CDR3 spans 13 residues. Germline V gene data show CDR1 as MNHNS and CDR2 as SASEGT. This CDR3 reads CAISTGKNSPLHF. The CDR3 DNA sequence: TGTGCCATTTCGACAGGGAAAAATTCACCCCTCCACTTT.

The V and J genes are TRBV19 and TRBJ2-7; D remains unclear. Germline CDR1 is LNHDA and CDR2 is SQIVND (reference sequence). V shed 5 bases and J shed 3 bases, with 17 bases lying between them. The CDR3 runs to 15 residues. This chain's CDR3 is CASSRWPDPVYEQYF. CDR3 sequence (DNA): TGTGCCAGTAGTCGCTGGCCAGATCCCGTCTACGAGCAGTACTTC.

Concerning this clone: The junction differs from germline at one of its ends, possibly a read error. The chain carries TRBV11-2 and TRBJ2-7; D gene uncertain. The CDR3 has 14 residues. CDR1 is SGHAT, CDR2 FQNNGV, per germline. Written as DNA, the CDR3 is TGTGTCAGCAGTTCGACCTGGCAGGCCTACGAGCAGTACTTC. Its translation is CVSSSTWQAYEQYF.

The chain recombines TRBV10-3 with TRBJ1-1; 7 nucleotides match TRBD1. Germline V gene lookup returns CDR1 ENHRY and CDR2 SYGVKD. This CDR3 comprises 13 residues. J lost 1 base, V lost 7 bases, and 3 bases had no gene match. CDR3 protein: CAITRDRNTEAFF. The CDR3 DNA reads TGTGCCATCACTAGGGACAGGAACACTGAAGCTTTCTTT.

The chain carries TRBV6-5 and TRBJ1-3; 10 bases are a match to TRBD1. Germline trimming cut 6 bases from V and 0 bases from J; bases unmatched to any gene: 2. Germline lookup yields CDR1 MNHEY and CDR2 SVGAGI. The CDR3 is made up of 15 amino acids. CDR3 in amino acids: CASRRDRGSGNTIYF. The CDR3 nucleotides are TGTGCCAGCAGAAGGGACAGGGGCTCTGGAAACACCATATATTTT.